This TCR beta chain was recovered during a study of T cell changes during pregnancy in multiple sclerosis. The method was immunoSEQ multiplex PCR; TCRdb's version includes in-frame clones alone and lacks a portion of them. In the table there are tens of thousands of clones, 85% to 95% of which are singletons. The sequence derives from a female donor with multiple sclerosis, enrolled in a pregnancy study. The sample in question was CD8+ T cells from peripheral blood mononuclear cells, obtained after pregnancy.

CDR3 residues: CASSPGTSGRNEQFF. DNA for the CDR3: TGTGCCAGCAGTCCCGGGACTAGCGGGAGAAATGAGCAGTTCTTC. This chain uses TRBV27 with TRBJ2-1; 14 positions agree with TRBD2. V shed 5 bases, J shed 7 bases, and the junction held 4 bases outside the gene matches. The CDR3 contains 15 residues. Germline V gene data show CDR1 as MNHEY and CDR2 as SMNVEV (reference sequence).